Included here is one TCR beta chain sequence, with context. Its antigen is not known. The CDR3 sequence is 12 residues long. From germline, CDR1 is MDHEN and CDR2 SYDVKM. With 5 bases removed from V and 8 bases from J, the gap between germline ends came to 10 bases. This record belongs to a study of cytomegalovirus exposure and HLA in healthy donors. The overall study: Roughly 80 million unique TCRs from HLA-typed donors made up an early data release. The Caucasian-associated ancestry cluster held under 90% of around 380 genotyped donors.

Study-level findings and limits: Using a false discovery rate of 0.05, a later analysis showed that roughly 16,000 TCR beta sequences were associated with HLA alleles.

The PCR ran on 60 Vbeta and 13 Jbeta primers. Using immunoSEQ multiplex PCR, the repertoire was profiled, and TCRdb retains in-frame clones only, with some absent. This sample has roughly 170,000 clones, with 75% to 85% found just once. The chain recombines TRBV28 with TRBJ2-1, with D unclear. The TCR was taken from a woman aged 30 to 39 in good health and CMV-seronegative. Sequenced sample: PBMCs. The CDR3 loop is CASSQVTDEQFF. Here the CDR3 DNA reads TGTGCCAGCAGTCAGGTTACCGATGAGCAGTTCTTC.